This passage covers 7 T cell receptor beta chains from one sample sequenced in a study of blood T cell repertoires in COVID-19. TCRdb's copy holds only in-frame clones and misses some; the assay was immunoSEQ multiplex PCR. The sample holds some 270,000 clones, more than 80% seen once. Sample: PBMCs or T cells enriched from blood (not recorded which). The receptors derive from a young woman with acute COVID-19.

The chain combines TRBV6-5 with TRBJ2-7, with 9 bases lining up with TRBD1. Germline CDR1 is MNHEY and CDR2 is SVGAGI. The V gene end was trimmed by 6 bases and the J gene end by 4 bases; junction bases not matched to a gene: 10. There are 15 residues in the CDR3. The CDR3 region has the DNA TGTGCCAGCAGGCTAGGGGGGACAGGGTCATACGAGCAGTACTTC. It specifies CASRLGGTGSYEQYF.

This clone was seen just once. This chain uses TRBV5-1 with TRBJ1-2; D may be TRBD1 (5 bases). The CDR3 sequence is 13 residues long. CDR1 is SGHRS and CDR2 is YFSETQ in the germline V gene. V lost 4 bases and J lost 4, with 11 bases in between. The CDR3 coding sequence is TGCGCCAGCAGCACCCCGGGGGGCTATGGCTACACCTTC. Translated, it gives CASSTPGGYGYTF.

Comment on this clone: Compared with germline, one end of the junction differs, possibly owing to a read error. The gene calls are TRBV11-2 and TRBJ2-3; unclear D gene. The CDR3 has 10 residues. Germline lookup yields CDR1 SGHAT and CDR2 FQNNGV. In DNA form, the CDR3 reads TGTGCCCCTCCCCGCGATACGCGGTATTTT. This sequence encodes CAPPRDTRYF.

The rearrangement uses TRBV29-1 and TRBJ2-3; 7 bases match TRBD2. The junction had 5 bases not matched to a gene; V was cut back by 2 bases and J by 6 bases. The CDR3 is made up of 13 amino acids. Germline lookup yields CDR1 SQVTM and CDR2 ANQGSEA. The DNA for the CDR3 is TGCAGCGTTGAAAGTGGGAGGGAGGATACGCAGTATTTT. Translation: CSVESGREDTQYF.

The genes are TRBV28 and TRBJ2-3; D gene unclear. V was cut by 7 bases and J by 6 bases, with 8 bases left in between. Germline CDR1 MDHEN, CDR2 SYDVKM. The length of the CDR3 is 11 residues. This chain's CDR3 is CASNTPDTQYF. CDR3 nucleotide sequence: TGTGCCAGCAACACCCCGGATACGCAGTATTTT.

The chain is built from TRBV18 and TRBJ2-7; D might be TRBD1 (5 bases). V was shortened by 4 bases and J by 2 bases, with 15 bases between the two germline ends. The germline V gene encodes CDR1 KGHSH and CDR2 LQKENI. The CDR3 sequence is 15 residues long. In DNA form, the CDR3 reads TGTGCCAGCTCACACGGACACGGAAGACCCTACGAGCAGTACTTC. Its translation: CASSHGHGRPYEQYF.

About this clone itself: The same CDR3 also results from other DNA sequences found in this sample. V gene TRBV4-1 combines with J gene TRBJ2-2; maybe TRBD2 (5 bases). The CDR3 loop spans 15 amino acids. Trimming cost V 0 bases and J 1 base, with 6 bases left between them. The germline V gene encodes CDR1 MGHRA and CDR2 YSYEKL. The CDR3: CASSQDRGNTGELFF. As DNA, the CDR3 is TGCGCCAGCAGCCAAGATCGGGGGAACACCGGGGAGCTGTTTTTT.